These 29 T cell receptor beta chains originate from one sample sequenced in a study of cytomegalovirus exposure and HLA in healthy donors. Primers for the PCR totalled 60 Vbeta and 13 Jbeta. Profiled with immunoSEQ multiplex PCR; TCRdb holds only in-frame clones, not every one. The table shows about 120,000 clones, with over 80% occurring only once. Sequenced material: PBMCs. Every receptor here comes from a man under 40 in good health and CMV-seronegative.

This clone was seen more than once but under ten times. The rearrangement links TRBV5-6 to TRBJ1-2, with D tentatively TRBD1 (5 bases). The germline V and J ends were trimmed by 0 bases and 3 bases, with 12 bases remaining between them. CDR3 size: 15 residues. In germline, CDR1 is SGHDT, CDR2 YYEEEE. The CDR3: CASSLAQAVHYGYTF. For the CDR3, the DNA is TGTGCCAGCAGCTTGGCACAGGCGGTGCACTATGGCTACACCTTC.

The chain has TRBV4-1 and TRBJ2-1; 7 positions match TRBD1. The CDR3 length is 15 residues. Unmatched junction bases numbered 3, after V lost 0 bases and J lost 4 bases. Germline CDR1 reads MGHRA; CDR2 reads YSYEKL. The CDR3 is CASSQDRGLYNEQFF. As DNA, the CDR3 is TGCGCCAGCAGCCAAGATAGGGGGCTTTACAATGAGCAGTTCTTC.

This rearrangement joins TRBV6-5 to TRBJ1-1; D unresolved. The V gene lost 6 bases and the J gene lost 2 bases, with 10 bases spanning the gap. The CDR3 consists of 13 residues. Germline assignment: CDR1 MNHEY and CDR2 SVGAGI. The CDR3 protein is CASRLEYNTEAFF. Written as DNA, the CDR3 is TGTGCCAGCAGGCTGGAGTATAACACTGAAGCTTTCTTT.

This chain's CDR3 is CASSVGTSGLNSPLHF. CDR3 in DNA: TGTGCCAGCTCGGTCGGGACATCCGGACTTAATTCACCCCTCCACTTT. This chain uses TRBV18 with TRBJ1-6; D might be TRBD1 (6 bases). The germline V gene has CDR1 KGHSH and CDR2 LQKENI. The CDR3 consists of 16 residues. Between the trimmed V and J ends, which lost 6 bases and 6 bases, there was a span of 18 bases.

V and J are TRBV11-2 and TRBJ2-7, with 8 positions matching TRBD2. CDR1 is SGHAT, CDR2 FQNNGV, per germline. Losses at the gene ends were 5 bases for V and 3 bases for J; bases not matched to a gene: 6. CDR3 length equals 14 residues. CDR3 nucleotide sequence: TGTGCCAGCAGCCCCTTTAGCGGGGTCTACGAGCAGTACTTC. Encoded protein: CASSPFSGVYEQYF.

J is TRBJ2-3 and V is TRBV10-3; the D is unclear. The CDR3 is 12 amino acids. V lost 0 bases and J 6 bases, leaving 4 bases between the germline ends. CDR1 is ENHRY, CDR2 SYGVKD, per germline. The CDR3 region is CAISESRDTQYF. The CDR3 DNA is TGTGCCATCAGTGAGTCGCGTGATACGCAGTATTTT.

The chain employs TRBV27 and TRBJ2-1; D ambiguous. Trimming took 0 bases from V and 4 from J, leaving 10 bases between them. Germline V gene data show CDR1 as MNHEY and CDR2 as SMNVEV (reference sequence). This CDR3 region has 15 residues. CDR3 loop: CASSLSIGQYNEQFF. The CDR3 bases are TGTGCCAGCAGTTTATCGATTGGCCAATACAATGAGCAGTTCTTC.

This clone is a singleton in its sample. The J gene is TRBJ2-5, the V gene TRBV29-1; possible D gene TRBD1, 6 bases. The end of the DNA aligns better with TRBJ2-7, so the J call may be wrong. The CDR3 length is 13 residues. The V gene's germline CDR1 is SQVTM and CDR2 ANQGSEA. CDR3 bases: TGCAGCGTTTCCGGGACAAGCGCTTACGAGCAGTACTTC. Protein product: CSVSGTSAYEQYF.

The V gene is TRBV27, the J gene TRBJ2-5; 7 nucleotides align to TRBD1. CDR1 is MNHEY and CDR2 is SMNVEV in the germline V gene (reference sequence). This CDR3 region has 13 residues. V trimming: 6 bases; J trimming: 6 bases; junction bases outside the gene matches: 7. The CDR3 sequence is CASSPGTAKTQYF. The CDR3 nucleotides are TGTGCCAGCAGCCCGGGGACAGCGAAGACCCAGTACTTC.

The rearrangement uses TRBV27 and TRBJ1-2; 11 bases match TRBD1. V gave up 5 bases and J gave up 6 bases; unmatched junction bases: 5. This CDR3 region has 14 residues. CDR1 and CDR2 from the germline V gene are MNHEY and SMNVEV (reference sequence). The CDR3, as DNA: TGTGCCAGCAGTCCCGGACAGGGGGCTGATGGCTACACCTTC. Protein: CASSPGQGADGYTF.

V is TRBV2 and J is TRBJ2-3; 9 nucleotides line up with TRBD1. V was clipped by 6 bases and J by 5 bases; unmatched bases: 9. This CDR3 is 15 amino acids long. The germline V gene has CDR1 SNHLY and CDR2 FYNNEI. The CDR3: CASSPRDRDGDTQYF. The CDR3 DNA reads TGTGCCAGCAGCCCCCGGGACAGGGATGGAGATACGCAGTATTTT.

The chain is built from TRBV19 and TRBJ2-7; tentatively, D is TRBD2 (7 bases). Per the germline V gene, CDR1 is LNHDA and CDR2 is SQIVND (reference sequence). This CDR3 region has 13 residues. Trimming left V 6 bases short and J 2 bases short, with 11 bases between. As DNA, the CDR3 is TGTGCCAGTAGGCGCGGGGGCACCTACGAGCAGTACTTC. It specifies CASRRGGTYEQYF.

The genes are TRBV5-5 and TRBJ2-3; D is ambiguous. The V and J ends lost 2 bases and 0 bases respectively, with 4 bases between them. The length of the CDR3 is 13 residues. Germline V gene data show CDR1 as SGHKS and CDR2 as YYEKEE (reference sequence). The CDR3 DNA follows: TGTGCCAGCAGCTTCCCTAGCACAGATACGCAGTATTTT. Translated: CASSFPSTDTQYF. The full variable domain, its missing parts supplied by reference TRBV5-5 and TRBJ2-3, is DAGVTQSPTHLIKTRGQQVTLRCSPISGHKSVSWYQQVLGQGPQFIFQYYEKEERGRGNFPDRFSARQFPNYSSELNVNALLLGDSALYLCASSFPSTDTQYFGPGTRLTVL.

The chain carries TRBV25-1 and TRBJ2-5, with 10 nucleotides matching TRBD2. In germline, CDR1 is MGHDK, CDR2 SYGVNS. V dropped 10 bases and J dropped 4; count of bases not matched to a gene: 12. The CDR3 is 15 amino acids. CDR3 nucleotide sequence: TGTGCCACCCTCTCCAGCGGGGGGGCCGCAGAGACCCAGTACTTC. Protein: CATLSSGGAAETQYF.

This chain uses TRBV5-1 with TRBJ1-5; 7 bases are shared with TRBD1. Germline CDR1 and CDR2: SGHRS and YFSETQ. V gave up 3 bases and J gave up 5 bases; unmatched junction bases: 5. This CDR3 has 14 amino acids. The CDR3 sequence is CASSSTGSDQPQHF. CDR3 DNA sequence: TGCGCCAGCAGCTCGACAGGGTCCGATCAGCCCCAGCATTTT.

This rearrangement joins TRBV6-6 to TRBJ2-1; TRBD1 matches at 11 bases. V was clipped by 4 bases and J by 8 bases; unmatched bases: 7. The CDR3 contains 15 residues. Germline lookup yields CDR1 MNHNY and CDR2 SVGAGI (reference sequence). CDR3 protein: CASSSWDRGYHEQFF. The CDR3 DNA is TGTGCCAGCAGTTCCTGGGACAGGGGGTATCATGAGCAGTTCTTC.

V usage is TRBV7-7 and J usage is TRBJ2-1, with 9 bases matching TRBD1. V shed 5 bases and J 7 bases; nucleotides not matched to a gene: 3. CDR3 size: 13 residues. Germline V gives CDR1 SSHAT, CDR2 FNYEAQ (reference sequence). CDR3 sequence (DNA): TGTGCCAGCAGCCTTGACAGGGGGAATGAGCAGTTCTTC. Translation gives CASSLDRGNEQFF.

This clone was recorded only once. This chain joins TRBV27 and TRBJ1-6, with a weak D call TRBD1 (6 bases). CDR1 and CDR2 from the germline V gene are MNHEY and SMNVEV (reference sequence). The CDR3 totals 13 residues. Deletions cut 3 bases from V and 10 bases from J, with 10 bases between. The CDR3 sequence: CASSLGGGSPLHF. DNA of the CDR3: TGTGCCAGCAGTTTGGGGGGGGGCTCACCCCTCCACTTT.

This rearrangement joins TRBV15 to TRBJ2-3; tentative D call: TRBD2 (7 bases). Trimming stripped 0 bases from V and 6 bases from J, with 13 bases between. Germline V gene sequence: CDR1 LNHNV, CDR2 YYDKDF (reference sequence). The CDR3 is 15 amino acids. The CDR3 reads CATSRDTGGRDTQYF. The DNA for the CDR3 is TGTGCCACCAGCAGAGATACCGGGGGGCGGGATACGCAGTATTTT. Based on the CDR3 plus reference TRBV15 and TRBJ2-3, the full variable domain is DAMVIQNPRYQVTQFGKPVTLSCSQTLNHNVMYWYQQKSSQAPKLLFHYYDKDFNNEADTPDNFQSRRPNTSFCFLDIRSPGLGDTAMYLCATSRDTGGRDTQYFGPGTRLTVL.

The rearrangement joins TRBV9 to TRBJ2-1; 9 bases match TRBD1. Germline V gene lookup returns CDR1 SGDLS and CDR2 YYNGEE. The CDR3 runs 13 residues. J gave up 8 bases and V 4 bases, and 4 bases lay outside the gene matches. The CDR3 nucleotides read TGTGCCAGCAGCCCGCGGACAGGGGATGAGCAGTTCTTC. It encodes CASSPRTGDEQFF.

This clone was seen more than once but under ten times. This rearrangement joins TRBV27 to TRBJ2-2, with TRBD2 identical over 7 bases. Trimming removed 0 bases from V and 7 bases from J; junction bases left unmatched: 2. Germline values: CDR1 MNHEY, CDR2 SMNVEV (reference sequence). The CDR3 contains 14 residues. CDR3 sequence reads: CASSLSGGIGELFF. The CDR3 region has the DNA TGTGCCAGCAGTTTATCGGGGGGGATCGGGGAGCTGTTTTTT.

V usage is TRBV19 and J usage is TRBJ2-3; 9 nucleotides align to TRBD2. Losses at the gene ends were 3 bases for V and 1 base for J; bases not matched to a gene: 8. The germline CDR1 and CDR2 sequences are LNHDA and SQIVND (reference sequence). The CDR3 has 17 amino acids. CDR3 nucleotide sequence: TGTGCCAGTAGTATCGGGAGATCTAGCGGGGGCACAGATACGCAGTATTTT. Amino acids: CASSIGRSSGGTDTQYF.

The chain combines TRBV6-5 with TRBJ2-7; 7 bases are a match to TRBD2. Per the germline V gene, CDR1 is MNHEY and CDR2 is SVGAGI. The CDR3 covers 15 residues. The V gene end was trimmed by 5 bases and the J gene end by 2 bases; junction bases not matched to a gene: 9. DNA for the CDR3: TGTGCCAGCAGTGTTGAAGCTAGCGGCCCCTACGAGCAGTACTTC. As protein: CASSVEASGPYEQYF.

To note about this clone: The junction departs from germline at one end; a sequencing error may be responsible. The chain carries TRBV9 and TRBJ2-7; 11 bases match TRBD1. Germline V lookup: CDR1 SGDLS, CDR2 YYNGEE. This CDR3 is 17 amino acids long. The CDR3 sequence: CASSVDGSWTGGYQQYF. CDR3 DNA sequence: TGTGCCAGCAGCGTAGATGGGAGCTGGACAGGGGGCTACCAGCAGTACTTC. Supplemented by reference TRBV9 and TRBJ2-7, the full variable domain reads DSGVTQTPKHLITATGQRVTLRCSPRSGDLSVYWYQQSLDQGLQFLIQYYNGEERAKGNILERFSAQQFPDLHSELNLSSLELGDSALYFCASSVDGSWTGGYQQYFGPGTRLTVT.

This chain connects TRBV19 to TRBJ1-2, with TRBD1 matching over 9 bases. Germline CDR1 LNHDA, CDR2 SQIVND (reference sequence). The CDR3 extends over 15 amino acids. With V trimmed by 0 bases and J by 4 bases, 3 bases remained unmatched. In DNA form, the CDR3 reads TGTGCCAGTAGTATAGAAGAGACAGGGGGCTATGGCTACACCTTC. It yields the protein CASSIEETGGYGYTF.

This chain uses TRBV10-1 with TRBJ2-3, with 10 bases that match TRBD1. CDR3 length equals 15 residues. V lost 8 bases, J lost 2 bases, and 7 bases stayed unmatched. CDR1 and CDR2 from the germline V gene are WNHNN and SYGVQD (reference sequence). The CDR3 bases are TGCGCCAGCGGTACCGGGACAGGGGACACAGATACGCAGTATTTT. Its protein is CASGTGTGDTDTQYF.

This clone was picked up one time. The chain is built from TRBV18 and TRBJ2-7; 8 positions match TRBD1. This CDR3 is built from 15 residues. CDR1 is KGHSH, CDR2 LQKENI, per germline. The ends lost 6 bases at V and 5 bases at J; junction bases unmatched: 12. The CDR3 is CASSTTGGRRDEQYF. CDR3 nucleotide sequence: TGTGCCAGCTCTACAACAGGGGGGCGTAGGGACGAGCAGTACTTC.

The chain recombines TRBV5-4 with TRBJ1-6, with TRBD1 matching 7 bases. The CDR3 is made up of 12 amino acids. The germline gives CDR1 SGHNT, CDR2 YYREEE (reference sequence). The V and J ends lost 0 bases and 16 bases, in that order; junction bases with no gene match: 4. CDR3 nucleotides: TGTGCCAGCAGCTTGGACAGGGGCGAACTCCACTTT. Translating it yields CASSLDRGELHF.

This clone has only one observation. The chain is built from TRBV10-2 and TRBJ1-2; D not certain. This CDR3 region has 12 residues. V lost 3 bases to trimming and J lost 6 bases, with 8 bases between them. Germline V lookup: CDR1 WSHSY, CDR2 SAAADI. The CDR3 DNA reads as TGCGCCAGCAGTGAAGGGAGAGATGGCTACACCTTC. Its protein product is CASSEGRDGYTF.